This TCR beta chain was recovered during a study of T cell clonality in common variable immunodeficiency. This clone was recorded many times. Its antigen is unknown. The CDR3 extends 3 residues past the end of the read, so its final part is completed from the germline J gene. Study-wide results and limits: Reportedly, TCR beta sequences from common variable immunodeficiency showed fewer deletions and N-nucleotide insertions. Shared TCRbeta clones were fewer between CVID subjects than controls.

V was trimmed by 3 bases and J by 4 bases, leaving 16 bases between them. The CDR3 length is 16 residues. Per the germline V gene, CDR1 is MGHRA and CDR2 is YSYEKL. Profiling relied on immunoSEQ multiplex PCR, and the TCRdb table lists in-frame clones only, not all of them. Singletons are absent from the sample, which has 30,000 to 40,000 clones. Blood came from CVID subjects not ill and not taking immunomodulatory or immunosuppressive medication. The source material was peripheral blood mononuclear cells. The source of this sequence is a human donor with common variable immunodeficiency. The J gene is TRBJ1-5, the V gene TRBV4-1; TRBD1 is a possible D gene (6 bases). CDR3 bases read: TGCGCCAGCAGCCAGGACCCCGGGACACCTAATCAGCCC. The encoded protein is CASSQDPGTPNQP. The entire CDR3 sequence reads CASSQDPGTPNQPQHF.